Here is one TCR beta chain with its context. Antigen unknown. These data belong to a study of cytomegalovirus exposure and HLA in healthy donors. Germline CDR1 is SQVTM and CDR2 is ANQGSEA. The CDR3 has 12 amino acids. V trimming: 8 bases; J trimming: 9 bases; junction bases outside the gene matches: 5. In the PCR, 60 Vbeta and 13 Jbeta primers were used. Using immunoSEQ multiplex PCR, the repertoire was profiled, and TCRdb retains in-frame clones only, with some absent. The table has around 85,000 clones, more than 75% seen once. Study findings and constraints: It was reported in a later analysis that an Asian-associated ancestry cluster showed fewer N-insertions than the approximately 700-donor mean.

The source is a woman aged 50 to 60 in good health and CMV-seropositive. Sequencing input: PBMCs. The J gene is TRBJ2-3, the V gene TRBV29-1; TRBD2 matches 13 bases. The CDR3 region is CSLLAGGQTQYF. The CDR3, as DNA: TGCAGCCTACTAGCGGGAGGGCAGACGCAGTATTTT.